Shown below are 9 T cell receptor beta chains from a single sample sequenced in a study of shared T cell receptors in the human thymus. TCRdb's table, derived via immunoSEQ multiplex PCR, lists solely in-frame clones and lacks some. The sample gives hundreds of thousands of clones, about 84% of which show up once; less than 0.015% is in the top ten. These data also formed part of another study, on human thymus T cells.

Sequenced: thymocytes. The receptors derive from a boy younger than two with a congenital heart defect.

The rearrangement uses TRBV11-2 and TRBJ1-5, with 7 positions matching TRBD1. Looked up from germline, CDR1 is SGHAT and CDR2 is FQNNGV. This CDR3 spans 18 amino acids. J was trimmed by 3 bases and V by 1 base; bases with no gene match: 12. CDR3 in DNA: TGTGCCAGCAGCTTAGGGCAGGGGGAAAGAATGAACAATCAGCCCCAGCATTTT. Translation gives CASSLGQGERMNNQPQHF.

The CDR3 loop reads CASSQEGPGQGSYEQYF. CDR3 nucleotides: TGCGCCAGCAGCCAAGAGGGACCGGGACAGGGATCGTACGAGCAGTACTTC. The chain employs TRBV4-3 and TRBJ2-7; 9 bases map to TRBD1. V lost 0 bases, J lost 4 bases, and 10 bases stayed unmatched. The germline CDR1 and CDR2 sequences are LGHNA and YSLEER. The CDR3 has 17 residues.

The rearrangement links TRBV9 to TRBJ2-5, with 8 bases fitting TRBD1. With the DNA end fitting TRBJ2-7 better, the J assignment may be wrong. Germline CDR1 is SGDLS and CDR2 is YYNGEE. The CDR3 consists of 14 residues. The CDR3 loop reads CASSARDRPYEQYF. Here the CDR3 DNA reads TGTGCCAGCAGCGCCCGGGACAGGCCATACGAGCAGTACTTC.

The rearrangement joins TRBV7-4 to TRBJ1-1, with no clear D. Germline-derived CDR1 and CDR2 are SGHVT and SQSDAQ. Trimming took off 6 bases at V and 3 bases at J, with 8 bases between the two ends. The CDR3 totals 12 residues. The CDR3 DNA is TGTGCCAGCAGGCCCCAGGACACTGAAGCTTTCTTT. Translated: CASRPQDTEAFF.

The V and J genes are TRBV30 and TRBJ2-2; 14 bases align to TRBD2. This CDR3 has 20 amino acids. V was pared by 2 bases and J by 4 bases, with 15 bases of the junction left unmatched. Looked up from germline, CDR1 is GTSNPN and CDR2 is SVGIG (reference sequence). The CDR3 here is CAWSYEAIETSGRGTGELFF. As DNA, the CDR3 is TGTGCCTGGAGTTATGAAGCGATTGAGACTAGCGGGAGGGGCACCGGGGAGCTGTTTTTT.

This chain joins TRBV6-6 and TRBJ2-7; D remains unclear. This CDR3 comprises 11 residues. In germline, CDR1 is MNHNY, CDR2 SVGAGI (reference sequence). Trimming shortened V by 6 bases and J by 1 base, and 4 bases separated the two germline ends. The CDR3, as DNA: TGTGCCAGCAGGGAGTCCTACGAGCAGTACTTC. This sequence encodes CASRESYEQYF.

V and J are TRBV15 and TRBJ1-5; 9 bases map to TRBD1. This CDR3 is 20 amino acids long. V was pared by 0 bases and J by 0 bases, with 12 bases of the junction left unmatched. Germline assignment: CDR1 LNHNV and CDR2 YYDKDF (reference sequence). The CDR3 DNA is TGTGCCACCAGCAGAGAAGGGGACAGGGAGAGGGGATATAGCAATCAGCCCCAGCATTTT. Translation: CATSREGDRERGYSNQPQHF.

This clone showed up just a few times. The sample has other DNA sequences that encode this CDR3 too. This chain joins TRBV9 and TRBJ2-1; 13 bases agree with TRBD2. Germline V gene sequence: CDR1 SGDLS, CDR2 YYNGEE. This CDR3 contains 15 residues. J lost 7 bases, V lost 0 bases, and 1 base had no gene match. CDR3 sequence (DNA): TGTGCCAGCAGCGTAGGACTAGCGGGAGGTAATGAGCAGTTCTTC. Translation: CASSVGLAGGNEQFF.

The chain combines TRBV5-6 with TRBJ1-1; 7 bases align to TRBD1. The J segment lost 3 bases and the V segment lost 5 bases, leaving 13 bases of the junction unmatched. This CDR3 has 16 amino acids. Germline lookup yields CDR1 SGHDT and CDR2 YYEEEE. CDR3 DNA: TGTGCCAGCAGTCGTCCGCTTACAGGGGAGGACACTGAAGCTTTCTTT. Residues: CASSRPLTGEDTEAFF.